The T cell receptor (beta chain) described here comes from a study of T cell changes during pregnancy in multiple sclerosis. Profiled with immunoSEQ multiplex PCR; TCRdb holds only in-frame clones, not every one. The data show 55,000 to 85,000 clones, around nine tenths seen once. CDR3 length: 12 residues. The germline CDR1 and CDR2 sequences are SGHAT and FQNNGV. V was pared by 5 bases and J by 4 bases, with 8 bases between. The rearrangement joins TRBV11-2 to TRBJ1-2; D uncertain. Sample: peripheral blood, taken in the second trimester of pregnancy. The sequence derives from a female donor with multiple sclerosis, enrolled in a pregnancy study. CDR3: CASSNSGYGYTF. The CDR3, as DNA: TGTGCCAGCAGCAACTCCGGCTATGGCTACACCTTC. Filled out from reference TRBV11-2 and TRBJ1-2, the complete variable domain reads EAGVAQSPRYKIIEKRQSVAFWCNPISGHATLYWYQQILGQGPKLLIQFQNNGVVDDSQLPKDRFSAERLKGVDSTLKIQPAKLEDSAVYLCASSNSGYGYTFGSGTRLTVV.